The entry that follows covers one TCR beta chain sequence. This sample was taken from a study of blood T cell repertoires in COVID-19. CDR3 length: 15 amino acids. Trimming removed 3 bases from V and 4 bases from J, with 15 bases in between. In germline, CDR1 is KGHSH, CDR2 LQKENI. Authors' data handling: Reference gene primer amplification yielded estimated nucleated cell counts. Generated by immunoSEQ multiplex PCR, the TCRdb table keeps only in-frame clones and is missing some. V, J and clone size are taken as reported in that table, and D and trimming were inferred from the DNA itself. This sample has about 270,000 clones; around 90% occur once, and the top ten carry around 2%. Self-reported history from a screening survey and questionnaire set each donor's cohort.

This receptor was taken from a woman aged 60-75 years in a cohort exposed to, infected with or recovered from COVID-19 (not recorded which). Material for sequencing was PBMCs or T cells enriched from blood (not recorded which). The chain carries TRBV18 and TRBJ2-5; D may be TRBD2 (5 bases). The CDR3 protein is CASSPSSAGGETQYF. The CDR3 DNA reads as TGTGCCAGCTCACCGTCGTCGGCAGGAGGAGAGACCCAGTACTTC.